This T cell receptor beta chain was documented in a study of T cell repertoires in cytomegalovirus infection. At the level of the study: A matching HLA type, together with CMV infection, was signaled by public TCR beta signatures.

Unmatched junction bases numbered 6, after V lost 5 bases and J lost 6 bases. CDR3 size: 14 residues. Germline V gives CDR1 SGHTA, CDR2 FQGNSA. TCRdb reprocessed the reads via MiXCR and lists one record per CDR3 protein. The table lists some 350,000 distinct CDR3 sequences, roughly 28% of them singletons. This clonotype has a handful of counts. The antigen is unknown. The sequence was obtained from a human donor in good health (CMV status not recorded). Some clones in this sample may be carry-over from other donors' samples. Sample: cultured PBMCs, taken from culture after CMV antigen stimulation. This chain uses TRBV7-2 with TRBJ2-3; 9 bases are shared with TRBD2. In DNA form, the CDR3 reads TGTGCCAGCAGCCGCGGGGGGGCGGAGGATACGCAGTATTTT. Its translation is CASSRGGAEDTQYF.